This T cell receptor beta chain was captured by sequencing in a study of siplizumab effects on memory and regulatory T cells. This table comes from immunoSEQ multiplex PCR, and its TCRdb copy is limited to in-frame clones, with some not included. This table has about 100,000 clones, 91% appearing once. As for this clone: One end of the junction fails to match germline, which may point to a read error.

The CDR3 covers 13 residues. Germline V gene sequence: CDR1 SEHNR, CDR2 FQNEAQ (reference sequence). The TCR sequence derives from a human donor in good health. The sequenced material came from CD4+ T cells sorted from blood. V is TRBV7-9 and J is TRBJ1-1; D perhaps matches TRBD1 (6 bases). The chain's CDR3 is CASSLQGSTGAFF. The CDR3 coding sequence is TGTGCCAGCAGCTTACAGGGGTCGACTGGAGCTTTCTTT.